Below, 9 T cell receptor beta chains from the same sample are listed, as sequenced in a study of cytomegalovirus exposure and HLA in healthy donors. Vbeta (60) and Jbeta (13) primers were used in the PCR. Repertoires were generated with immunoSEQ multiplex PCR, while TCRdb's copy carries only in-frame clones and drops some. This table has about 160,000 clones, approximately 78% appearing once. Sequencing input: PBMCs. Receptors were obtained from a girl aged 2-9 years in good health and CMV-seropositive.

Only one count was recorded for this clone. The chain couples TRBV7-2 to TRBJ2-7; 9 positions match TRBD1. Germline CDR1 SGHTA, CDR2 FQGNSA. The CDR3 has 15 residues. Losses at the gene ends were 5 bases for V and 1 base for J; bases not matched to a gene: 6. DNA of the CDR3: TGTGCCAGCAGCATGGGGACAGGGCCGTCCTACGAGCAGTACTTC. This gives the protein CASSMGTGPSYEQYF.

V gene TRBV29-1 combines with J gene TRBJ1-2, with 7 bases identical to TRBD1. The CDR3 is made up of 11 amino acids. V was clipped by 7 bases and J by 9 bases; unmatched bases: 8. CDR1 is SQVTM and CDR2 is ANQGSEA in the germline V gene. CDR3 amino acids: CSAQGQERYTF. The CDR3 DNA sequence: TGCAGCGCCCAAGGACAGGAGCGCTACACCTTC. The full variable domain, rest sourced from reference TRBV29-1 and TRBJ1-2, is SAVISQKPSRDICQRGTSLTIQCQVDSQVTMMFWYRQQPGQSLTLIATANQGSEATYESGFVIDKFPISRPNLTFSTLTVSNMSPEDSSIYLCSAQGQERYTFGSGTRLTVV.

A few counts support this clone. This sequence joins TRBV6-1 and TRBJ2-3; D perhaps matches TRBD2 (5 bases). Trimming removed 6 bases at V and 3 bases at J, with 10 bases between. In germline, CDR1 is MNHNS, CDR2 SASEGT. The CDR3 has 13 residues. The CDR3 DNA sequence: TGTGCCAGCAGGAGGGATTATACAGATACGCAGTATTTT. Protein: CASRRDYTDTQYF.

This chain connects TRBV6-5 to TRBJ1-1, with a possible D match to TRBD1 (5 bases). Germline CDR1 is MNHEY and CDR2 is SVGAGI. The CDR3 is made up of 16 amino acids. The ends were cut back, 0 bases at V and 6 bases at J, with 17 bases in the middle. The CDR3, as DNA: TGTGCCAGCAGTTACTCGATGAAGCGGGGGGACTCTGAAGCTTTCTTT. It encodes CASSYSMKRGDSEAFF.

This chain connects TRBV30 to TRBJ1-2; possible D gene TRBD1, 6 bases. In germline, CDR1 is GTSNPN, CDR2 SVGIG (reference sequence). The germline V and J ends were trimmed by 4 bases and 8 bases, with 20 bases remaining between them. The CDR3 is made up of 14 amino acids. CDR3 in amino acids: CAWTGTPLDYGYTF. The CDR3 DNA follows: TGTGCCTGGACGGGGACACCCCTAGATTACGGCTACACCTTC.

This chain uses TRBV6-6 with TRBJ2-1, with 7 bases identical to TRBD1. J gave up 8 bases and V 5 bases, and 3 bases lay outside the gene matches. The length of the CDR3 is 12 residues. CDR1 is MNHNY and CDR2 is SVGAGI in the germline V gene (reference sequence). This CDR3 is CASSPTGDEQFF. CDR3 nucleotides: TGTGCCAGCAGTCCCACAGGGGATGAGCAGTTCTTC.

This chain connects TRBV9 to TRBJ1-3; the D is unclear. Germline values: CDR1 SGDLS, CDR2 YYNGEE. This CDR3 has 14 amino acids. The germline V and J ends were trimmed by 10 bases and 0 bases, with 14 bases remaining between them. The CDR3 nucleotides read TGTGCCTCCCAATCGGGGTTCTCTGGAAACACCATATATTTT. It specifies CASQSGFSGNTIYF.

The chain uses TRBV10-2 and TRBJ2-7, with D uncertain. The germline V and J ends were trimmed by 5 bases and 0 bases, with 2 bases remaining between them. Germline loops: CDR1 WSHSY, CDR2 SAAADI. This CDR3 has 11 residues. The CDR3 protein is CASSHSYEQYF. CDR3 sequence (DNA): TGCGCCAGCAGTCACTCCTACGAGCAGTACTTC.

The J gene is TRBJ2-2, the V gene TRBV25-1, with 8 positions matching TRBD2. The V and J ends lost 5 bases and 2 bases, in that order; junction bases with no gene match: 7. Germline CDR1 is MGHDK and CDR2 is SYGVNS. This CDR3 spans 16 amino acids. The CDR3 reads CASSPSGSSNTGELFF. CDR3 sequence (DNA): TGTGCCAGCAGTCCCAGCGGGAGCTCAAACACCGGGGAGCTGTTTTTT.